The clone carrying this T cell receptor beta chain has just a few counts. The antigen is undetermined. The data originate from a study of beta chain features in type 1 diabetes. Whole-study findings and limits: Type 1 diabetes patients had TCRB CDR3s that were shorter (moderately but significantly so) in all four CD4+ subsets. The study found fewer insertions and more deletions at VDJ junctions in type 1 diabetes patients. With patients and controls alike, PCR might favor shorter templates to an equal degree.

V dropped 8 bases and J dropped 1; count of bases not matched to a gene: 4. The CDR3 has 15 residues. Germline values: CDR1 SNHLY, CDR2 FYNNEI. The whole isolated RNA underwent reverse transcription, so sequencing captured expressed TCRB transcripts. Here immunoSEQ multiplex PCR was the method, and the copy in TCRdb shows in-frame clones only, minus some. The table includes about 700,000 clones, around an eighth detected once. The J gene is TRBJ2-3, the V gene TRBV2; the match to TRBD2 covers 12 bases. The clonotype was recovered from a man aged 18 to 30 with type 1 diabetes. Sequencing was performed on naive CD4+ T cells from blood. In nucleotides, the CDR3 is TGTGCCAGCCGAAGACTAGCGGGGGGCACAGATACGCAGTATTTT. Translating gives CASRRLAGGTDTQYF.